The sample holds a few counts of the clone carrying this T cell receptor (beta chain). The protocol was immunoSEQ multiplex PCR, while the TCRdb copy is restricted to in-frame clones and leaves out a portion. This repertoire shows some 120,000 clones, around nine tenths found once; its top ten account for roughly 10%. The sample comes from a study of T cell responses to AZD1222 COVID-19 vaccine. V dropped 6 bases and J dropped 7; count of bases not matched to a gene: 6. Looked up from germline, CDR1 is ENHRY and CDR2 is SYGVKD. The CDR3 is 13 residues long. The starting material was peripheral blood, obtained on day 0 of MenACWY control vaccination. This receptor was obtained from an adult in good health. The chain carries TRBV10-3 and TRBJ2-7; 10 positions agree with TRBD2. In DNA, the CDR3 is TGTGCCATCAGAGCACTAGCGGGACCTGAGCAGTACTTC. Translation gives CAIRALAGPEQYF.